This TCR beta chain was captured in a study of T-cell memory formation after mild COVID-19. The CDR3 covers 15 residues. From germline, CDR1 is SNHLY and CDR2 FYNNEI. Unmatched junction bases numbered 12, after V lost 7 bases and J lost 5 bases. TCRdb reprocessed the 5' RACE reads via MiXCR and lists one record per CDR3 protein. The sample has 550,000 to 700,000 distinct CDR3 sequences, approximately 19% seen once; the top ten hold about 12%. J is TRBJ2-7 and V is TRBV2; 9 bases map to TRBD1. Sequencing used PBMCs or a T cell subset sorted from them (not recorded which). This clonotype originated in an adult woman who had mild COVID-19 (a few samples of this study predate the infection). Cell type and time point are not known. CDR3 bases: TGTGCCAGCACCCTACAGGGGGCGCTTCCCAACGAGCAGTACTTC. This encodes CASTLQGALPNEQYF.